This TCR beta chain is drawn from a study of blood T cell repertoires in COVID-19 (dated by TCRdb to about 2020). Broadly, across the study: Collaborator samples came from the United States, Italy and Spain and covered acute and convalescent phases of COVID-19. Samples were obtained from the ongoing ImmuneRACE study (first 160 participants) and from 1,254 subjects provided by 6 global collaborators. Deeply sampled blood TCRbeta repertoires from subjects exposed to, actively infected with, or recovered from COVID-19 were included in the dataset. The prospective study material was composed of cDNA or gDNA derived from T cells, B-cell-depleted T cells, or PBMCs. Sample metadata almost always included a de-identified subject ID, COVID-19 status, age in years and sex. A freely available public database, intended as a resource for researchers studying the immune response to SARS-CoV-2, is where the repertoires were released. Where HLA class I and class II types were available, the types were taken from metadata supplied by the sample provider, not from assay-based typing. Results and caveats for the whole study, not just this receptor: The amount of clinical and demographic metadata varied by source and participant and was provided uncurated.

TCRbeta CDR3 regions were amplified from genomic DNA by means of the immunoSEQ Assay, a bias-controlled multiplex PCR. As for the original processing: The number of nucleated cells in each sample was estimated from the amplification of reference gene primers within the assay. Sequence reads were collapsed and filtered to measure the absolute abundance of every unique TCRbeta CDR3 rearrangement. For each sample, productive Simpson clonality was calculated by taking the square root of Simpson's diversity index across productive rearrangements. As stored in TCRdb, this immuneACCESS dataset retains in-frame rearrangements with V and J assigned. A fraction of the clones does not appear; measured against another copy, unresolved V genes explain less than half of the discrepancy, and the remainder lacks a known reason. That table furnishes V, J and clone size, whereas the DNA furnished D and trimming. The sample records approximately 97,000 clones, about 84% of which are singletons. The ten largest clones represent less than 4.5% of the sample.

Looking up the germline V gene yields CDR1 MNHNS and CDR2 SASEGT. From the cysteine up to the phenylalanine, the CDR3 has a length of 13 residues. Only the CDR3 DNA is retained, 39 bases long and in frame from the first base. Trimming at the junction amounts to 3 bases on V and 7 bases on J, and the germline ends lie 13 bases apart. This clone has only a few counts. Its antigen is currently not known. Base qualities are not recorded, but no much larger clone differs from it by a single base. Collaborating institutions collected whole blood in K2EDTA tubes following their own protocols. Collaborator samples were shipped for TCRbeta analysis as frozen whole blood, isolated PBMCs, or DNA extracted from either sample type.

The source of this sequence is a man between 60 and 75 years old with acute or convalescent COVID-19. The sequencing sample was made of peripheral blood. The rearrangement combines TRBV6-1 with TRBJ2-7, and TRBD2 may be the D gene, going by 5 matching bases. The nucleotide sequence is TGTGCCAGCAGTGAGAGGGTACGTCGAGAGCAGTACTTC. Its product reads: CASSERVRREQYF.